This entry features one TCR beta chain sequence. A much larger clone lies a single base off, so this may be a read error. This sample was taken from a study of neurological immune-mediated disorders. The time point denotes: longitudinal time-point 3. Each CDR3 protein gets one entry after TCRdb re-called the 5' RACE reads with MiXCR. The sample holds around 100,000 distinct CDR3 sequences; 10% to 11% are singletons and the top ten take around 3.3%. This sequence originates from a female donor with HTLV-1-associated myelopathy (HAM/TSP). The sample taken for sequencing was PBMCs.

CDR3 DNA: TGTGCCAGCAAGTCTAGCGGGAACGCAGATACGCAGTATTTT. Encoded protein: CASKSSGNADTQYF. The genes are TRBV6-6 and TRBJ2-3, with TRBD2 matching over 9 bases. The CDR3 contains 14 residues. Trimming took 7 bases from V and 4 from J; bases not matched to a gene: 6. Looked up from germline, CDR1 is MNHNY and CDR2 is SVGAGI (reference sequence).